This is a list of T cell receptor beta chains from one sample in a study of shared clonotypes between healthy human individuals. Only in-frame clones appear in the TCRdb table, and some are missing; sequencing was by immunoSEQ multiplex PCR. The data show about 1.4 million clones, approximately 96% seen once. Sequencing was carried out using naive CD4+ T cells sorted from blood. The receptors were gathered from a man younger than 40 in good health. Both conserved end residues are part of each CDR3. A D gene is named only where the DNA matches it firmly. A clone size is listed for some rows: how often the clone was seen (once, few, many), or a class if it is expanded.

length: 14
size: -
D: -
V: TRBV11-2
J: TRBJ2-7
CDR3: CASSLGALMYEQYF
DNA: TGTGCCAGCAGCTTAGGGGCACTTATGTACGAGCAGTACTTC

length: 15
size: few
D: -
V: TRBV5-1
J: TRBJ2-2
CDR3: CASSLGRVVTGELFF
DNA: TGCGCCAGCAGCTTGGGCAGGGTCGTCACCGGGGAGCTGTTTTTT

length: 15
size: -
D: -
V: TRBV5-1
J: TRBJ2-7
CDR3: CASSLNRAGTYEQYF
DNA: TGCGCCAGCAGCTTGAACCGGGCGGGGACCTACGAGCAGTACTTC

length: 15
size: -
D: TRBD1
V: TRBV5-6
J: TRBJ1-2
CDR3: CASSPHPTGSYGYTF
DNA: TGTGCCAGCAGCCCGCACCCGACAGGGTCCTATGGCTACACCTTC

length: 16
size: once
D: TRBD1
V: TRBV18
J: TRBJ2-1
CDR3: CASSHPGTGDGNEQFF
DNA: TGTGCCAGCTCCCACCCCGGGACAGGGGATGGTAATGAGCAGTTCTTC

length: 13
size: -
D: -
V: TRBV6-5
J: TRBJ1-2
CDR3: CASMGQAPYGYTF
DNA: TGTGCCAGCATGGGGCAGGCACCCTATGGCTACACCTTC

length: 15
size: -
D: -
V: TRBV25-1
J: TRBJ2-7
CDR3: CASSGEGALTYEQYF
DNA: TGTGCCAGCAGTGGGGAGGGGGCGCTGACCTACGAGCAGTACTTC

length: 14
size: -
D: TRBD2
V: TRBV30
J: TRBJ2-7
CDR3: CAWAPGLAGFEQYF
DNA: TGTGCCTGGGCCCCGGGACTAGCGGGATTCGAGCAGTACTTC

length: 15
size: -
D: -
V: TRBV7-2
J: TRBJ2-3
CDR3: CASSRGRGSTDTQYF
DNA: TGTGCCAGCAGCCGAGGTCGGGGCAGCACAGATACGCAGTATTTT

length: 15
size: once
D: -
V: TRBV18
J: TRBJ2-4
CDR3: CASSTRGETKNIQYF
DNA: TGTGCCAGCTCAACTAGGGGGGAGACCAAAAACATTCAGTACTTC

length: 13
size: -
D: -
V: TRBV28
J: TRBJ2-1
CDR3: CASSLFQTKEQFF
DNA: TGTGCCAGCAGTTTATTTCAAACCAAGGAGCAGTTCTTC

length: 14
size: once
D: TRBD1
V: TRBV27
J: TRBJ1-1
CDR3: CASSLNRGGTEAFF
DNA: TGTGCCAGCAGTTTAAACAGGGGGGGCACTGAAGCTTTCTTT

length: 12
size: -
D: -
V: TRBV6-1
J: TRBJ2-7
CDR3: CATTGRGDEQYF
DNA: TGTGCCACCACAGGGAGAGGCGACGAGCAGTACTTC

length: 15
size: once
D: TRBD2
V: TRBV11-2
J: TRBJ2-3
CDR3: CASSLPGGRTDTQYF
DNA: TGTGCCAGCAGCTTACCGGGGGGGAGGACAGATACGCAGTATTTT

length: 15
size: -
D: -
V: TRBV7-9
J: TRBJ1-1
CDR3: CASSLVIGPSAEAFF
DNA: TGTGCCAGCAGCTTAGTTATCGGTCCCTCGGCTGAAGCTTTCTTT

length: 15
size: -
D: TRBD2
V: TRBV6-5
J: TRBJ2-5
CDR3: CASSGTSGRVETQYF
DNA: TGTGCCAGCAGTGGGACTAGCGGGCGGGTGGAGACCCAGTACTTC

length: 15
size: -
D: TRBD2
V: TRBV27
J: TRBJ2-7
CDR3: CASSLLASGSYEQYF
DNA: TGTGCCAGCAGTTTATTGGCTAGCGGGAGCTACGAGCAGTACTTC

length: 14
size: -
D: -
V: TRBV10-3
J: TRBJ2-7
CDR3: CAIKTELRVYEQYF
DNA: TGTGCCATCAAGACAGAACTCAGGGTCTACGAGCAGTACTTC

length: 17
size: -
D: -
V: TRBV9
J: TRBJ2-7
CDR3: CASSVGVVGTFSYEQYF
DNA: TGTGCCAGCAGCGTAGGAGTTGTTGGGACGTTCTCCTACGAGCAGTACTTC

length: 14
size: -
D: TRBD1
V: TRBV5-1
J: TRBJ1-2
CDR3: CASSLGQGRNGYTF
DNA: TGCGCCAGCAGCCTAGGACAGGGGAGAAATGGCTACACCTTC

length: 15
size: -
D: -
V: TRBV5-1
J: TRBJ2-1
CDR3: CASSLYGSSYNEQFF
DNA: TGCGCCAGCAGTCTATACGGGAGCTCCTACAATGAGCAGTTCTTC

length: 15
size: -
D: TRBD1
V: TRBV5-4
J: TRBJ1-2
CDR3: CASSPRDRVDYGYTF
DNA: TGTGCCAGCAGCCCCCGGGACAGGGTGGACTATGGCTACACCTTC

length: 14
size: once
D: TRBD1
V: TRBV2
J: TRBJ2-2
CDR3: CASTGTGTSGELFF
DNA: TGTGCCAGCACCGGGACAGGGACGAGCGGGGAGCTGTTTTTT

length: 15
size: -
D: -
V: TRBV5-5
J: TRBJ1-5
CDR3: CASSLFLNSNQPQHF
DNA: TGTGCCAGCAGCTTATTCCTAAATAGCAATCAGCCCCAGCATTTT

length: 14
size: -
D: -
V: TRBV18
J: TRBJ1-1
CDR3: CASSPLDGGTEAFF
DNA: TGTGCCAGCTCACCCCTTGATGGGGGGACTGAAGCTTTCTTT

length: 17
size: -
D: TRBD2
V: TRBV28
J: TRBJ2-1
CDR3: CASSLSSGPGSYNEQFF
DNA: TGTGCCAGCAGTTTATCTAGCGGGCCAGGTTCCTACAATGAGCAGTTCTTC

length: 15
size: -
D: TRBD2
V: TRBV11-3
J: TRBJ2-5
CDR3: CASSLGAGIEETQYF
DNA: TGTGCCAGCAGCTTAGGAGCGGGAATCGAAGAGACCCAGTACTTC

length: 15
size: -
D: -
V: TRBV27
J: TRBJ1-5
CDR3: CASSLTGSSNQPQHF
DNA: TGTGCCAGCAGTTTAACGGGGAGTAGCAATCAGCCCCAGCATTTT

length: 17
size: -
D: TRBD2
V: TRBV29-1
J: TRBJ2-1
CDR3: CSVGPPSGRARVDEQFF
DNA: TGCAGCGTTGGACCCCCTAGCGGGAGGGCCCGTGTCGATGAGCAGTTCTTC

length: 17
size: -
D: -
V: TRBV28
J: TRBJ1-5
CDR3: CASSLSSQGRSNQPQHF
DNA: TGTGCCAGCAGTTTATCTAGCCAGGGGAGGAGCAATCAGCCCCAGCATTTT

length: 16
size: -
D: -
V: TRBV28
J: TRBJ2-2
CDR3: CASSSLGGKNTGELFF
DNA: TGTGCCAGCAGTTCCCTCGGGGGTAAGAACACCGGGGAGCTGTTTTTT

length: 14
size: -
D: TRBD1
V: TRBV7-2
J: TRBJ2-7
CDR3: CASTSRTGGYEQYF
DNA: TGTGCCAGCACCTCAAGGACAGGGGGCTACGAGCAGTACTTC

length: 15
size: -
D: TRBD2
V: TRBV18
J: TRBJ2-7
CDR3: CASALGGSGTGEQYF
DNA: TGTGCCAGCGCCCTGGGGGGAAGCGGGACCGGGGAGCAGTACTTC

length: 12
size: -
D: -
V: TRBV30
J: TRBJ1-5
CDR3: CAWSVGNQPQHF
DNA: TGTGCCTGGAGTGTTGGGAATCAGCCCCAGCATTTT

length: 14
size: -
D: -
V: TRBV6-5
J: TRBJ1-1
CDR3: CASSQAVPGTEAFF
DNA: TGTGCCAGCAGCCAGGCAGTCCCCGGCACTGAAGCTTTCTTT

length: 15
size: -
D: -
V: TRBV9
J: TRBJ1-3
CDR3: CASSATDFPGNTIYF
DNA: TGTGCCAGCAGCGCCACGGATTTTCCTGGAAACACCATATATTTT

length: 16
size: -
D: -
V: TRBV5-1
J: TRBJ1-3
CDR3: CASSLGQVSSGNTIYF
DNA: TGCGCCAGCAGCTTGGGACAGGTTAGCTCTGGAAACACCATATATTTT

length: 14
size: -
D: TRBD1
V: TRBV18
J: TRBJ1-2
CDR3: CASSPRGDSYGYTF
DNA: TGTGCCAGCTCACCAAGGGGGGACAGCTATGGCTACACCTTC

length: 13
size: -
D: -
V: TRBV27
J: TRBJ1-2
CDR3: CASSYGANYGYTF
DNA: TGTGCCAGCAGTTACGGAGCTAACTATGGCTACACCTTC

length: 17
size: -
D: TRBD2
V: TRBV9
J: TRBJ2-2
CDR3: CASSDSSGRGITGELFF
DNA: TGTGCCAGCAGCGATTCTAGCGGGAGAGGTATCACCGGGGAGCTGTTTTTT

length: 16
size: -
D: -
V: TRBV28
J: TRBJ1-1
CDR3: CASIVGLLRTNTEAFF
DNA: TGTGCCAGCATCGTAGGTCTCCTGCGAACGAACACTGAAGCTTTCTTT